What follows are 29 T cell receptor beta chains derived from one specimen sequenced in a study of blood T cell repertoires in COVID-19 (dated by TCRdb to about 2020). Library prep was done by the immunoSEQ multiplex PCR assay. In TCRdb, the immuneACCESS table is reduced to in-frame sequences with V and J assigned. These tables do not hold every clone; where another copy was compared, an unresolved V gene accounts for under half, and the others remain unexplained. The sample table records over 200,000 clones; about 83% of these occur just once. About 6.2% of the sample lies in the top ten. Material: peripheral blood. These receptor sequences come from a man between 60 and 75 years old who had recovered from COVID-19.

The chain has TRBV5-6 and TRBJ2-1; 8 positions agree with TRBD2. Germline loops: CDR1 SGHDT, CDR2 YYEEEE. The CDR3 contains 14 residues. V gave up 2 bases and J gave up 5 bases; unmatched junction bases: 3. The chain's CDR3 is CASSLTSGNNEQFF. In DNA form, the CDR3 reads TGTGCCAGCAGCTTAACTAGCGGAAACAATGAGCAGTTCTTC.

As concerns this clone: Mismatch with germline at one junction end may stem from a read error. The chain recombines TRBV19 with TRBJ1-1; tentative D call: TRBD1 (6 bases). Germline-derived CDR1 and CDR2 are LNHDA and SQIVND (reference sequence). CDR3 size: 19 residues. CDR3: CASSIDWYRAPRMNTEAFF. CDR3 DNA sequence: TGTGCCAGTAGCATAGATTGGTACAGGGCCCCTAGAATGAACACTGAAGCTTTCTTT.

A single count supports this clone. The chain combines TRBV5-4 with TRBJ2-4; D not certain. Germline-derived CDR1 and CDR2 are SGHNT and YYREEE (reference sequence). This CDR3 has 15 residues. Trimming removed 1 base from V and 7 bases from J, with 15 bases in between. CDR3 amino acids: CASSLWSERKNIQYF. The CDR3 coding sequence is TGTGCCAGCAGCTTGTGGTCGGAGAGGAAGAACATTCAGTACTTC.

This clone appeared a single time. The J gene is TRBJ2-2, the V gene TRBV30, with TRBD2 as a possible D gene (6 bases). The ends were cut back, 0 bases at V and 5 bases at J, with 13 bases in the middle. The CDR3 covers 15 residues. CDR1 GTSNPN and CDR2 SVGIG come from the germline V gene (reference sequence). The CDR3 bases are TGTGCCTGGAGTGTACTGCGGGGAGGAACCGGGGAGCTGTTTTTT. Translating gives CAWSVLRGGTGELFF. The complete variable domain, with remaining parts taken from reference TRBV30 and TRBJ2-2, reads SQTIHQWPATLVQPVGSPLSLECTVEGTSNPNLYWYRQAAGRGLQLLFYSVGIGQISSEVPQNLSASRPQDRQFILSSKKLLLSDSGFYLCAWSVLRGGTGELFFGEGSRLTVL.

The chain recombines TRBV18 with TRBJ2-3, with 7 bases that match TRBD1. Losses at the gene ends were 3 bases for V and 4 bases for J; bases not matched to a gene: 7. The CDR3 has 15 amino acids. Germline V gene lookup returns CDR1 KGHSH and CDR2 LQKENI. The DNA for the CDR3 is TGTGCCAGCTCACCGAGCACAGGGGACGCAGATACGCAGTATTTT. It translates to CASSPSTGDADTQYF.

This rearrangement joins TRBV7-7 to TRBJ2-7, with 9 bases aligning to TRBD1. After removal of 5 bases from V and 5 bases from J, the junction contained 4 bases not matched to a gene. CDR1 is SSHAT, CDR2 FNYEAQ, per germline (reference sequence). This CDR3 has 13 amino acids. Here the CDR3 DNA reads TGTGCCAGCAGCCCGGACAGGGGAAACGAGCAGTACTTC. Translation: CASSPDRGNEQYF.

This chain connects TRBV30 to TRBJ2-5; 8 bases are shared with TRBD1. Germline CDR1 and CDR2: GTSNPN and SVGIG (reference sequence). CDR3 length equals 12 residues. Unmatched junction bases numbered 5, after V lost 7 bases and J lost 4 bases. The CDR3 sequence: CALGQGAETQYF. DNA for the CDR3: TGTGCCTTAGGACAGGGTGCAGAGACCCAGTACTTC.

This clone has only one observation. The J gene is TRBJ1-5, the V gene TRBV30, with D unclear. CDR1 GTSNPN and CDR2 SVGIG come from the germline V gene (reference sequence). Trimming shortened V by 5 bases and J by 3 bases, and 11 bases separated the two germline ends. This CDR3 has 13 residues. CDR3 nucleotide sequence: TGTGCCTGGGCCGGGGAGATCAATCAGCCCCAGCATTTT. This codes for CAWAGEINQPQHF. The variable domain in full, completed from reference TRBV30 and TRBJ1-5, reads SQTIHQWPATLVQPVGSPLSLECTVEGTSNPNLYWYRQAAGRGLQLLFYSVGIGQISSEVPQNLSASRPQDRQFILSSKKLLLSDSGFYLCAWAGEINQPQHFGDGTRLSIL.

This clone was counted a single time. The chain links TRBV19 to TRBJ1-2; D not certain. Germline values: CDR1 LNHDA, CDR2 SQIVND (reference sequence). V was pared by 1 base and J by 6 bases, with 6 bases between. There are 12 residues in the CDR3. CDR3 region: CASSIAENGYTF. CDR3 nucleotide sequence: TGTGCCAGTAGTATAGCGGAGAATGGCTACACCTTC.

As for this clone: The sample contains more than one DNA sequence encoding this CDR3. This rearrangement joins TRBV7-3 to TRBJ1-1; no clear D. Germline CDR1 and CDR2: SGHTA and FQGTGA. Trimming pared 0 bases from V and 5 bases from J, leaving 7 bases between. The CDR3 loop spans 13 amino acids. This CDR3 is CASSLTAGTEAFF. The CDR3 DNA is TGTGCCAGCAGCTTAACAGCGGGGACTGAAGCTTTCTTT.

V gene TRBV29-1 combines with J gene TRBJ1-2; TRBD1 agrees at 7 bases. After removal of 8 bases from V and 3 bases from J, the junction contained 9 bases not matched to a gene. The CDR3 sequence is 13 residues long. CDR1 SQVTM and CDR2 ANQGSEA come from the germline V gene. CDR3 loop: CSSATGTDYGYTF. CDR3 coding DNA: TGCAGCTCCGCTACCGGGACAGACTATGGCTACACCTTC.

To note about this clone: Compared with germline, one end of the junction differs, possibly owing to a read error. The chain combines TRBV7-2 with TRBJ2-1; D is uncertain. The germline CDR1 and CDR2 sequences are SGHTA and FQGNSA. The CDR3 length is 15 residues. The CDR3 DNA reads TGTGCCAGCAGCATAGCCCCCGCCAGTTACAATGAGCAGTTCTTC. It translates to CASSIAPASYNEQFF.

The rearrangement links TRBV7-3 to TRBJ1-1, with 8 bases identical to TRBD1. The CDR3 extends over 14 amino acids. From germline, CDR1 is SGHTA and CDR2 FQGTGA. Losses at the gene ends were 5 bases for V and 1 base for J; bases not matched to a gene: 3. The CDR3 protein is CASSTGQENTEAFF. The CDR3 nucleotides read TGTGCCAGCAGCACGGGACAGGAGAACACTGAAGCTTTCTTT. Full variable domain (rest looked up from reference TRBV7-3 and TRBJ1-1): GAGVSQTPSNKVTEKGKYVELRCDPISGHTALYWYRQSLGQGPEFLIYFQGTGAADDSGLPNDRFFAVRPEGSVSTLKIQRTERGDSAVYLCASSTGQENTEAFFGQGTRLTVV.

The V and J genes are TRBV9 and TRBJ2-3; D gene unclear. The V end lost 0 bases, the J end lost 2 bases, and 10 bases lay between the germline ends. CDR3 length equals 15 residues. Germline CDR1 is SGDLS and CDR2 is YYNGEE. This CDR3 reads CASSVVARSTDTQYF. The CDR3 nucleotides are TGTGCCAGCAGCGTAGTCGCTAGATCCACAGATACGCAGTATTTT.

The chain links TRBV7-3 to TRBJ2-7; weak D call: TRBD2 (6 bases). Germline V gives CDR1 SGHTA, CDR2 FQGTGA. The CDR3 extends over 15 amino acids. Trimming stripped 5 bases from V and 0 bases from J, with 14 bases between. The CDR3 loop is CASSPRGPSSYEQYF. DNA of the CDR3: TGTGCCAGCAGCCCGCGGGGCCCCAGCTCCTACGAGCAGTACTTC.

The chain recombines TRBV5-6 with TRBJ2-4; tentatively, D is TRBD1 (6 bases). Trimming left V 1 base short and J 2 bases short, with 10 bases between. CDR3 length: 15 residues. Germline assignment: CDR1 SGHDT and CDR2 YYEEEE. CDR3: CASSLRDISKNIQYF. As DNA, the CDR3 is TGTGCCAGCAGCTTGAGGGACATTTCCAAAAACATTCAGTACTTC.

In DNA, the CDR3 is TGTGCCAGCAGTGGAGATCGACCGGTCAATCAGCCCCAGCATTTT. As protein: CASSGDRPVNQPQHF. V gene TRBV27 combines with J gene TRBJ1-5; D remains ambiguous. The CDR3 length is 15 residues. Deletions cut 5 bases from V and 3 bases from J, with 14 bases between. Germline V gene data show CDR1 as MNHEY and CDR2 as SMNVEV (reference sequence).

This clone has only one observation. V usage is TRBV18 and J usage is TRBJ1-2; no clear D gene. The germline V gene has CDR1 KGHSH and CDR2 LQKENI. Trimming took off 2 bases at V and 4 bases at J, with 8 bases between the two ends. The CDR3 contains 13 residues. The CDR3 protein is CASSPNSPYGYTF. Written as DNA, the CDR3 is TGTGCCAGCTCACCAAACAGCCCCTATGGCTACACCTTC.

This rearrangement joins TRBV6-1 to TRBJ2-7; TRBD1 agrees at 8 bases. Unmatched junction bases numbered 7, after V lost 1 base and J lost 5 bases. CDR3 length equals 15 residues. CDR1 and CDR2 (germline): MNHNS, SASEGT. The chain's CDR3 is CASSEVGQGLDEQYF. CDR3 DNA sequence: TGTGCCAGCAGTGAAGTTGGACAGGGTCTCGACGAGCAGTACTTC.

CDR3 loop: CASRGVGYGYTF. CDR3 DNA: TGTGCCAGCAGAGGGGTGGGCTATGGCTACACCTTC. This chain connects TRBV3-1 (or the pseudogene TRBV3-2) to TRBJ1-2; D may be TRBD1 (5 bases). The germline V gene has CDR1 LGHDT and CDR2 YNNKEL (reference sequence). V shed 6 bases and J shed 4 bases, with 9 bases lying between them. This CDR3 contains 12 residues.

The rearrangement joins TRBV12-5 to TRBJ1-5, with D possibly matching TRBD1 (5 bases). The germline V gene encodes CDR1 LGHNT and CDR2 FRNRAP. Deletions cut 1 base from V and 7 bases from J, with 11 bases between. The length of the CDR3 is 14 residues. The DNA for the CDR3 is TGTGCTAGTGGTTTGGAGGGCGGGGCACAGCCCCAGCATTTT. Translating it yields CASGLEGGAQPQHF.

This chain links TRBV7-2 with TRBJ2-7; 10 bases are a match to TRBD2. This CDR3 has 17 amino acids. V trimming: 6 bases; J trimming: 2 bases; junction bases outside the gene matches: 13. Germline CDR1 reads SGHTA; CDR2 reads FQGNSA. CDR3 in amino acids: CASRPLSTSGITYEQYF. In DNA form, the CDR3 reads TGTGCCAGCAGGCCCCTTAGTACTAGCGGGATCACCTACGAGCAGTACTTC.

The chain couples TRBV18 to TRBJ2-7; tentative D call: TRBD2 (6 bases). There are 16 residues in the CDR3. Trimming pared 3 bases from V and 5 bases from J, leaving 20 bases between. Germline CDR1 is KGHSH and CDR2 is LQKENI. The CDR3 bases are TGTGCCAGCTCACCCCCCGTGGGGGGTGGAGGGAACGAGCAGTACTTC. It yields the protein CASSPPVGGGGNEQYF.

The V and J genes are TRBV7-9 and TRBJ2-2; possible D gene TRBD2, 6 bases. Germline V gene lookup returns CDR1 SEHNR and CDR2 FQNEAQ (reference sequence). Trimming took off 5 bases at V and 8 bases at J, with 12 bases between the two ends. This CDR3 has 13 residues. The CDR3 reads CASSPMAGGELFF. CDR3 bases: TGTGCCAGCAGCCCGATGGCGGGGGGGGAGCTGTTTTTT.

This chain connects TRBV7-2 to TRBJ2-5; the D gene is possibly TRBD1 (5 bases). Trimming shortened V by 5 bases and J by 3 bases, and 13 bases separated the two germline ends. CDR1 is SGHTA and CDR2 is FQGNSA in the germline V gene. The CDR3 runs to 14 residues. The CDR3 DNA reads as TGTGCCAGCAGCGGGGCCCGGCCAGAAGAGACCCAGTACTTC. Translation: CASSGARPEETQYF. Variable domain in full (rest from reference TRBV7-2 and TRBJ2-5): GAGVSQSPSNKVTEKGKDVELRCDPISGHTALYWYRQSLGQGLEFLIYFQGNSAPDKSGLPSDRFSAERTGGSVSTLTIQRTQQEDSAVYLCASSGARPEETQYFGPGTRLLVL.

The chain is built from TRBV19 and TRBJ1-5; 9 nucleotides match TRBD1. This CDR3 spans 17 amino acids. The J segment lost 5 bases and the V segment lost 5 bases, leaving 13 bases of the junction unmatched. The germline V gene encodes CDR1 LNHDA and CDR2 SQIVND (reference sequence). The CDR3 loop reads CASSPWTGTGWHQPQHF. DNA of the CDR3: TGTGCCAGTAGTCCATGGACTGGGACAGGGTGGCATCAGCCCCAGCATTTT.

The chain employs TRBV4-2 and TRBJ2-1; 8 bases align to TRBD2. CDR1 and CDR2 (germline): LGHNA, YNFKEQ. The CDR3 spans 14 residues. With 0 bases clipped from V and 9 bases from J, the junction kept 4 bases outside the gene matches. The CDR3 bases are TGTGCCAGCAGCCAAGATATAACTAGCGGTGAGCAGTTCTTC. Protein product: CASSQDITSGEQFF.

This clone was recorded only once. The J gene is TRBJ2-5, the V gene TRBV5-1; D is possibly TRBD1 (6 bases). The CDR3 totals 14 residues. V gave up 4 bases and J gave up 3 bases, with 13 bases separating them. From germline, CDR1 is SGHRS and CDR2 YFSETQ. The CDR3 here is CASSRRAGEETQYF. The CDR3 region has the DNA TGCGCCAGCAGCCGCCGGGCAGGGGAAGAGACCCAGTACTTC.

This sequence joins TRBV11-2 and TRBJ1-3; TRBD1 aligns across 7 bases. After removal of 5 bases from V and 0 bases from J, the junction contained 7 bases not matched to a gene. Germline CDR1 SGHAT, CDR2 FQNNGV. The CDR3 totals 16 residues. The chain's CDR3 is CASSLKGANSGNTIYF. In DNA form, the CDR3 reads TGTGCCAGCAGCCTCAAGGGGGCGAACTCTGGAAACACCATATATTTT.